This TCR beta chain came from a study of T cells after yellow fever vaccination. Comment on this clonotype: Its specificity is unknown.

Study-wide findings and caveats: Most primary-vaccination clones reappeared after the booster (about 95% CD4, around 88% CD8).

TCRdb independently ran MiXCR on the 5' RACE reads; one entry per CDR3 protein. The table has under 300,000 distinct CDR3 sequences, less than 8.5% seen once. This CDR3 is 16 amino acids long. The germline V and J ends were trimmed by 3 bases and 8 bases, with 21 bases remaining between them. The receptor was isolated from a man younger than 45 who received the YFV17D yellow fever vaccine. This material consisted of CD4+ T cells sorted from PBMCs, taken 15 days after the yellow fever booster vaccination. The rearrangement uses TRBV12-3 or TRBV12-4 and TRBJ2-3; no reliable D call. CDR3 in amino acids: CASSFVNLESKATQYF. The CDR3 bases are TGTGCCAGCAGTTTTGTAAACCTAGAATCAAAGGCTACGCAGTATTTT.